The clone carrying this T cell receptor (beta chain) was picked up many times. The CDR3 runs 16 residues. Germline CDR1 SEHNR, CDR2 FQNEAQ (reference sequence). The ends lost 5 bases at V and 5 bases at J; junction bases unmatched: 6. This specimen belongs to a study of early T cells in non-severe SARS-CoV-2 infection. On the study more broadly: Sequencing targeted bulk RNA from unsorted whole blood, leaving chains unpaired.

Attachment of unique molecular identifiers to individual cDNA molecules was performed. TCRdb processed the 5' RACE reads anew with MiXCR; each CDR3 protein has one entry. Of about 80,000 distinct CDR3 sequences detected, approximately 6% appear once; the ten largest clones hold about 8%. This sequence originates from an adult who was a healthcare worker with PCR-confirmed SARS-CoV-2 infection or an uninfected control (not recorded which). This chain uses TRBV7-9 with TRBJ2-1; 13 nucleotides match TRBD2. What was sequenced was whole blood. The CDR3 is CASSHRLAGGNNEQFF. In DNA form, the CDR3 reads TGTGCCAGCAGCCACCGACTAGCGGGGGGCAACAATGAGCAGTTCTTC.